These 13 T cell receptor beta chains were sequenced from one sample in a study of CD8+ T cells in alopecia areata. Following RNA extraction, reverse transcription yielded cDNA that acted as the sequencing template. TCRdb's table, derived via immunoSEQ multiplex PCR, lists solely in-frame clones and lacks some. The sample shows 100,000 to 120,000 clones, about 50% of them seen only once. The sequencing input was NKG2D-low CD8+ T cells sorted from blood. These receptors were collected from a human donor with alopecia areata.

Regarding this clone: Other nucleotide sequences in the sample specify the same CDR3. The gene calls are TRBV13 and TRBJ2-1, with 7 bases aligning to TRBD2. Germline CDR1 reads PRHDT; CDR2 reads FYEKMQ (reference sequence). Trimming took 8 bases from V and 10 from J; bases not matched to a gene: 8. The CDR3 contains 12 residues. This chain's CDR3 is CASRGGSDEQFF. The CDR3 nucleotides are TGTGCCAGCCGTGGCGGGAGCGACGAGCAGTTCTTC.

The chain has TRBV28 and TRBJ2-7; tentative D call: TRBD2 (5 bases). This CDR3 is 15 amino acids long. Germline CDR1 and CDR2: MDHEN and SYDVKM. V was trimmed by 6 bases and J by 2 bases, leaving 17 bases between them. This CDR3 is CASRNLEDVTYEQYF. The CDR3 region has the DNA TGTGCCAGCAGGAATTTGGAGGACGTCACCTACGAGCAGTACTTC. Full variable domain (rest looked up from reference TRBV28 and TRBJ2-7): DVKVTQSSRYLVKRTGEKVFLECVQDMDHENMFWYRQDPGLGLRLIYFSYDVKMKEKGDIPEGYSVSREKKERFSLILESASTNQTSMYLCASRNLEDVTYEQYFGPGTRLTVT.

V usage is TRBV27 and J usage is TRBJ1-2; D ambiguous. The germline V gene encodes CDR1 MNHEY and CDR2 SMNVEV (reference sequence). CDR3 length: 13 residues. V lost 0 bases and J 10 bases, leaving 12 bases between the germline ends. The chain's CDR3 is CASSLSGSSDYTF. The CDR3 coding sequence is TGTGCCAGCAGTTTATCGGGGTCTTCAGACTACACCTTC.

This rearrangement joins TRBV4-2 to TRBJ2-1; D remains unclear. In germline, CDR1 is LGHNA, CDR2 YNFKEQ. CDR3 size: 13 residues. V dropped 0 bases and J dropped 9 bases, with 9 bases sitting between them. The CDR3 nucleotides are TGTGCCAGCAGCCAAGAGACGAACATTGAGCAGTTCTTC. Its protein product is CASSQETNIEQFF.

The rearrangement joins TRBV29-1 to TRBJ1-2; D remains unclear. The germline V and J ends were trimmed by 5 bases and 4 bases, with 14 bases remaining between them. CDR3 length: 13 residues. CDR1 is SQVTM and CDR2 is ANQGSEA in the germline V gene. In nucleotides, the CDR3 is TGCAGCGTTAGGAGGACGGAGCCCTATGGCTACACCTTC. It yields the protein CSVRRTEPYGYTF.

The genes are TRBV9 and TRBJ2-3; 9 nucleotides agree with TRBD2. CDR3 length: 14 amino acids. CDR1 is SGDLS and CDR2 is YYNGEE in the germline V gene. The ends lost 3 bases at V and 7 bases at J; junction bases unmatched: 6. The CDR3 DNA reads TGTGCCAGCAGCGAACCGGGACTAGCCCATACGCAGTATTTT. Translation: CASSEPGLAHTQYF.

This clone was seen only a few times. This chain connects TRBV4-1 to TRBJ2-1; D possibly uses TRBD1 or TRBD2 (5 bases each). Per the germline V gene, CDR1 is MGHRA and CDR2 is YSYEKL. The CDR3 has 15 amino acids. The ends were cut back, 1 base at V and 6 bases at J, with 13 bases in the middle. Written as DNA, the CDR3 is TGCGCCAGCAGCCAAGGGTACGGGACCACCAATGAGCAGTTCTTC. Translating it yields CASSQGYGTTNEQFF.

The chain links TRBV2 to TRBJ2-7, with 7 nucleotides matching TRBD2. CDR1 is SNHLY, CDR2 FYNNEI, per germline. With V trimmed by 7 bases and J by 0 bases, 9 bases remained unmatched. The CDR3 runs 15 residues. CDR3 sequence reads: CASIVSSGGSYEQYF. The CDR3 coding sequence is TGTGCCAGCATCGTGTCTAGCGGTGGCTCCTACGAGCAGTACTTC.

This clone was found a few times. This rearrangement joins TRBV7-3 to TRBJ2-3; D uncertain. Germline-derived CDR1 and CDR2 are SGHTA and FQGTGA. The CDR3 runs to 13 residues. The ends were cut back, 5 bases at V and 1 base at J, with 7 bases in the middle. The CDR3 region is CASSGGGTDTQYF. The DNA for the CDR3 is TGTGCCAGCAGCGGTGGGGGCACAGATACGCAGTATTTT.

This sequence joins TRBV19 and TRBJ2-1; either TRBD1 or TRBD2 may fit D (5 bases each). The V gene's germline CDR1 is LNHDA and CDR2 SQIVND (reference sequence). Trimming shortened V by 0 bases and J by 9 bases, and 15 bases separated the two germline ends. CDR3 length: 15 residues. The CDR3 spells CASSIDSGLAGEQFF. For the CDR3, the DNA is TGTGCCAGTAGTATAGATTCAGGGCTAGCCGGTGAGCAGTTCTTC.

The genes are TRBV27 and TRBJ2-3; 8 bases fit TRBD1. The junction had 21 bases not matched to a gene; V was cut back by 7 bases and J by 0 bases. The CDR3 is 20 amino acids. CDR1 is MNHEY and CDR2 is SMNVEV in the germline V gene (reference sequence). CDR3 DNA: TGTGCCAGCACCCCGGGTGGAGGGACAGGCCGAATACTAAGCACAGATACGCAGTATTTT. This sequence encodes CASTPGGGTGRILSTDTQYF.

This clone was detected only once. CDR3 DNA sequence: TGCGCCAGCAGCTTGCGCGGCGGGAGTTTCTACGAGCAGTACTTC. Its protein is CASSLRGGSFYEQYF. The chain recombines TRBV5-1 with TRBJ2-7; 7 nucleotides agree with TRBD2. Germline values: CDR1 SGHRS, CDR2 YFSETQ. V shed 1 base, J shed 3 bases, and the junction held 7 bases outside the gene matches. The CDR3 sequence is 15 residues long.

The J gene is TRBJ2-1, the V gene TRBV29-1; TRBD1 is a possible D gene (6 bases). Germline assignment: CDR1 SQVTM and CDR2 ANQGSEA. V was cut by 6 bases and J by 9 bases, with 9 bases left in between. This CDR3 is built from 10 residues. CDR3 loop: CSVGGAEQFF. Written as DNA, the CDR3 is TGCAGCGTAGGGGGTGCTGAGCAGTTCTTC.